The TCR beta chain under discussion was sequenced for a study of blood T cell repertoires in COVID-19. Background on the study: Italy, Spain and the United States were the sources of the convalescent and acute COVID-19 samples. PBMCs, B-cell-depleted T cells, or T cells provided the cDNA or gDNA that made up the material.

The authors' processing: Amplifying reference gene primers gave estimates of nucleated cell counts. Method: immunoSEQ multiplex PCR; TCRdb's copy keeps in-frame clones and lacks some. V and J calls and clone size are given by that table; D and trimming were obtained from the DNA. The profile shows roughly 230,000 clones, more than 80% of them singletons. Trimming stripped 3 bases from V and 6 bases from J, with 15 bases between. The germline V gene has CDR1 MNHNS and CDR2 SASEGT. CDR3 length equals 15 residues. This clonotype was obtained from a human donor in a cohort sampled during active COVID-19. The chain links TRBV6-1 to TRBJ1-5; weak D call: TRBD1 (5 bases). Sequences were obtained from peripheral blood. The CDR3 region has the DNA TGTGCCAGCAGTGATAGAGAAAGGGGAAGTCAGCCCCAGCATTTT. This gives the protein CASSDRERGSQPQHF.